The clone carrying this TCR beta chain showed up many times. A 10-nucleotide random UMI tagged transcripts in template-switch 5'RACE cDNA synthesis. MiXCR, run by TCRdb on the 5' RACE reads, gives a single entry per CDR3 protein. Of around 25,000 distinct CDR3 sequences in the sample, around 13% were seen once. The data derive from a study of neurological immune-mediated disorders. The CDR3 spans 14 residues. V was shortened by 0 bases and J by 7 bases, with 13 bases between the two germline ends. Germline CDR1 is DFQATT and CDR2 is SNEGSKA (reference sequence). Sequenced input: PBMCs. The rearrangement links TRBV20-1 to TRBJ1-5, with D perhaps TRBD1 (6 bases). The receptor was isolated from a woman in her sixties with HTLV-1-associated myelopathy (HAM/TSP). CDR3 amino acids: CSARDTGGHQPQHF. CDR3 sequence (DNA): TGCAGTGCTAGAGATACGGGGGGCCACCAGCCCCAGCATTTT.